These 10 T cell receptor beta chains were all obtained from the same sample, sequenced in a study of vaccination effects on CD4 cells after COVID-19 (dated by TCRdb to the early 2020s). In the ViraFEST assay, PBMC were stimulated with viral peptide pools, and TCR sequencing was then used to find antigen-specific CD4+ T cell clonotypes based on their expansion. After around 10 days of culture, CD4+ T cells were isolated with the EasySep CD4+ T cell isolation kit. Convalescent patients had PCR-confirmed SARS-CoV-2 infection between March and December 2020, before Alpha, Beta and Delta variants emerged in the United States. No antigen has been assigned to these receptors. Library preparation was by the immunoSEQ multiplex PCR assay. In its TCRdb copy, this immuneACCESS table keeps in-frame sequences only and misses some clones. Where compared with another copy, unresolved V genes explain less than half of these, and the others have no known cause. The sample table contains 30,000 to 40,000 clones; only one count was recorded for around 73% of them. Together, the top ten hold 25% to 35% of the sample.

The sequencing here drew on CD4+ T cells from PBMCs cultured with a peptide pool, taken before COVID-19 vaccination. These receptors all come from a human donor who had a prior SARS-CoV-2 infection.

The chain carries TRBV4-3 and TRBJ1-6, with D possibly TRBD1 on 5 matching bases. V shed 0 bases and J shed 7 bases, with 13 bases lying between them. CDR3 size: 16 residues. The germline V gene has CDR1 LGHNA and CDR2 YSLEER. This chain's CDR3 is CASSQDFGAVNSPLHF. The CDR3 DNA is TGCGCCAGCAGCCAAGATTTCGGGGCAGTAAATTCACCCCTCCACTTT.

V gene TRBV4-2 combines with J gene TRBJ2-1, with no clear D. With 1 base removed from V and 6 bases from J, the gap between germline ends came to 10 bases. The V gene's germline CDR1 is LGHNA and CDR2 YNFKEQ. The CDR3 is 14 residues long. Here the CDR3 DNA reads TGTGCCAGCAGCCAAGTTGCCCACCCCAATGAGCAGTTCTTC. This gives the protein CASSQVAHPNEQFF.

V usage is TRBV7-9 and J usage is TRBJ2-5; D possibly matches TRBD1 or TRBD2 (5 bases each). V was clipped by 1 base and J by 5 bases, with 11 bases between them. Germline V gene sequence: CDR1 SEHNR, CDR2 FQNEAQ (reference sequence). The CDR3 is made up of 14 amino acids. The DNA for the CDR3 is TGTGCCAGCAGCTTAGGAGGGGTCGGGGAGACCCAGTACTTC. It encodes CASSLGGVGETQYF.

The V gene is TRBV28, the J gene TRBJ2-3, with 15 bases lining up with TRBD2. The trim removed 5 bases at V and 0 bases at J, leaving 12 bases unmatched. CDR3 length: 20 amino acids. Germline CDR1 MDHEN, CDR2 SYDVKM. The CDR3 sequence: CASSPDRGLAGGHSTDTQYF. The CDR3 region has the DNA TGTGCCAGCAGTCCCGATCGAGGACTAGCGGGAGGGCATAGCACAGATACGCAGTATTTT.

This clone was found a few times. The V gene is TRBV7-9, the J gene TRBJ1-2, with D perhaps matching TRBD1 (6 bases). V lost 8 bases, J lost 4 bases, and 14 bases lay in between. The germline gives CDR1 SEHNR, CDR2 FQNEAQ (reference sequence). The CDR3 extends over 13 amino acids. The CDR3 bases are TGTGCCAGCGGAAAGGGGGGTTTCTATGGCTACACCTTC. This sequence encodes CASGKGGFYGYTF.

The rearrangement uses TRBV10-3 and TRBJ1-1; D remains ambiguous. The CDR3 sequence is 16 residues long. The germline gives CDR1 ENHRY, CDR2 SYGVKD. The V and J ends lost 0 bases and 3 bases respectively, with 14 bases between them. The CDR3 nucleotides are TGTGCCATCAGTGAGTCGAGGGCCCCGCGGGACACTGAAGCTTTCTTT. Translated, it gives CAISESRAPRDTEAFF.

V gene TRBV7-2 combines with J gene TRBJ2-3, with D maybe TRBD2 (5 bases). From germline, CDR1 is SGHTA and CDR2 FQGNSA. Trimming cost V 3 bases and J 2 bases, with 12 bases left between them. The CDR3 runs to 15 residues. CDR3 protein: CASSLTIEHTDTQYF. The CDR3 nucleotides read TGTGCCAGCAGCTTGACTATCGAGCACACAGATACGCAGTATTTT. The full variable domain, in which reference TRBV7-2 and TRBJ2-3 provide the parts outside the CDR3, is GAGVSQSPSNKVTEKGKDVELRCDPISGHTALYWYRQSLGQGLEFLIYFQGNSAPDKSGLPSDRFSAERTGGSVSTLTIQRTQQEDSAVYLCASSLTIEHTDTQYFGPGTRLTVL.

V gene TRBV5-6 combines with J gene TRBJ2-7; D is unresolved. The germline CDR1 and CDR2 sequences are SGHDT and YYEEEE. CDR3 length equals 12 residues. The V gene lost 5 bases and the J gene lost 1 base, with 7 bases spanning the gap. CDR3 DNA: TGTGCCAGCAGATGGGGATCCTACGAGCAGTACTTC. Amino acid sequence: CASRWGSYEQYF.

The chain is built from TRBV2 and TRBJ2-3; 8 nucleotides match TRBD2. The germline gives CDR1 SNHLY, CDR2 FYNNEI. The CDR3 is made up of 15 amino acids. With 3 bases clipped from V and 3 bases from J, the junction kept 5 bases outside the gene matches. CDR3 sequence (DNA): TGTGCCAGCAGTGATTGGCGGGGGGTTACAGATACGCAGTATTTT. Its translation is CASSDWRGVTDTQYF.

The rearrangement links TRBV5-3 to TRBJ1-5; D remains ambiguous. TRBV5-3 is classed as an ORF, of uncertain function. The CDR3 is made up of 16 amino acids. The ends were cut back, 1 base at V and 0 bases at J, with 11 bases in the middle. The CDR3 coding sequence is TGTGCCAGAAGCTTGAACACAATTTATAGCAATCAGCCCCAGCATTTT. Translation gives CARSLNTIYSNQPQHF.